This is a list of T cell receptor beta chains from one sample in a study of T-cell memory formation after mild COVID-19. TCRdb recomputed calls from the 5' RACE reads with MiXCR, one row per CDR3 protein. There are approximately 240,000 distinct CDR3 sequences in the sample; about a sixth occur only once, and approximately 3.4% lies in the top ten. Sequenced: PBMCs or a T cell subset sorted from them (not recorded which). Receptor source: a man in his late teens or twenties who had mild COVID-19 (a few samples of this study predate the infection). Cell type and time point are not known. Each CDR3 is given with its conserved first and last residue. D genes are given only for firm matches. Not every row has a clone size; where given, it reads once, few, many or a size class.

CAAGGGEKETQYF	TGTGCCGCAGGCGGGGGGGAAAAAGAGACCCAGTACTTC	TRBD2	13	NA	TRBV24-1	TRBJ2-5
CASSLYRGSGYTF	TGTGCCAGCAGCCTCTACAGGGGTTCGGGCTACACCTTC	TRBD1	13	NA	TRBV11-1	TRBJ1-2
CASSSERTGDTQYF	TGTGCCAGCAGCTCTGAGCGGACGGGGGATACGCAGTATTTT	NA	14	NA	TRBV5-4	TRBJ2-3
CASSDFSGALPDTQYF	TGTGCCAGCAGTGACTTCTCGGGGGCGCTCCCAGATACGCAGTATTTT	NA	16	few	TRBV6-4	TRBJ2-3
CASSPRAPGLNSPLHF	TGTGCCAGCAGCCCCCGGGCGCCGGGCCTTAATTCACCCCTCCACTTT	NA	16	NA	TRBV7-3	TRBJ1-6
CASSLGQGGKAFF	TGTGCCAGCAGTTTAGGGCAGGGGGGGAAAGCTTTCTTT	TRBD1	13	NA	TRBV12-3/TRBV12-4	TRBJ1-1
CASSLGWGLTGTNTEAFF	TGTGCCAGCAGCTTAGGTTGGGGCCTGACAGGGACGAACACTGAAGCTTTCTTT	TRBD1	18	few	TRBV7-9	TRBJ1-1
CASSPTGVGRNEQFF	TGTGCCAGCTCCCCCACAGGGGTCGGTCGCAATGAGCAGTTCTTC	TRBD1	15	few	TRBV18	TRBJ2-1
CASSYADSSYNEQFF	TGTGCCAGCAGTTACGCGGACAGCTCCTACAATGAGCAGTTCTTC	NA	15	NA	TRBV6-2/TRBV6-3	TRBJ2-1
CASSGKDYSYEQYF	TGTGCCAGCAGCGGGAAGGACTACTCCTACGAGCAGTACTTC	NA	14	many	TRBV5-6	TRBJ2-7
CATSRDGAHEQYF	TGTGCCACCAGCAGAGATGGGGCCCACGAGCAGTACTTC	NA	13	NA	TRBV15	TRBJ2-7
CASSEKIGGANTEAFF	TGCGCCAGCAGTGAGAAGATTGGGGGAGCGAACACTGAAGCTTTCTTT	NA	16	NA	TRBV10-1	TRBJ1-1
CASSLGRDEDTQYF	TGTGCCAGCAGCTTAGGCAGGGATGAGGATACGCAGTATTTT	NA	14	few	TRBV7-8	TRBJ2-3
CASSDGVFPSQETQYF	TGTGCCAGCAGTGACGGTGTCTTTCCGTCCCAAGAGACCCAGTACTTC	NA	16	NA	TRBV6-2/TRBV6-3	TRBJ2-5
CASSLGQGAGWETQYF	TGTGCCAGCAGTCTAGGACAGGGGGCGGGTTGGGAGACCCAGTACTTC	TRBD1	16	NA	TRBV7-2	TRBJ2-5
CASSPAGHTEAFF	TGTGCCAGCTCACCAGCGGGTCATACTGAAGCTTTCTTT	NA	13	NA	TRBV18	TRBJ1-1
CASSLAPGPDTQYF	TGCGCCAGCAGCTTGGCTCCAGGGCCAGATACGCAGTATTTT	NA	14	few	TRBV5-1	TRBJ2-3
CAWSVQAEKLFF	TGTGCCTGGAGTGTACAGGCGGAAAAACTGTTTTTT	NA	12	few	TRBV30	TRBJ1-4
CASSFGGNNEKLFF	TGTGCCAGCAGTTTTGGGGGTAATAATGAAAAACTGTTTTTT	NA	14	few	TRBV12-3/TRBV12-4	TRBJ1-4
CASSDRANTGELFF	TGTGCCAGCAGTGACAGGGCGAACACCGGGGAGCTGTTTTTT	NA	14	few	TRBV25-1	TRBJ2-2
CASKRAGASYNEQFF	TGTGCCAGCAAAAGAGCGGGGGCCTCCTACAATGAGCAGTTCTTC	TRBD2	15	NA	TRBV6-2/TRBV6-3	TRBJ2-1
CASSPTANSVGEQYF	TGTGCCAGCTCACCAACGGCTAATTCCGTCGGCGAGCAGTACTTC	NA	15	few	TRBV18	TRBJ2-7
CASSEVGVQETQYF	TGTGCCAGCAGTGAAGTAGGGGTGCAAGAGACCCAGTACTTC	NA	14	few	TRBV2	TRBJ2-5
CASTPQVGTEAFF	TGTGCCAGCACCCCCCAAGTCGGCACTGAAGCTTTCTTT	NA	13	few	TRBV12-3/TRBV12-4	TRBJ1-1
CASSEERQPQHF	TGTGCCAGCAGTGAGGAGAGGCAGCCCCAGCATTTT	NA	12	few	TRBV6-2/TRBV6-3	TRBJ1-5
CASSLAAGQYGYTF	TGTGCCAGCAGCTTGGCCGCAGGGCAGTATGGCTACACCTTC	NA	14	NA	TRBV5-4	TRBJ1-2
CASSLDWVVGSPLHF	TGTGCCAGCAGCTTGGATTGGGTCGTCGGGTCACCCCTCCACTTT	NA	15	NA	TRBV7-2	TRBJ1-6
CASSSSTGEGWYF	TGTGCCAGCAGCTCTTCGACAGGGGAAGGTTGGTATTTT	TRBD1	13	NA	TRBV7-9	TRBJ2-3
CASSPRGGGQGEQFF	TGTGCCAGCAGCCCTCGGGGTGGGGGCCAGGGGGAGCAGTTCTTC	NA	15	few	TRBV12-3/TRBV12-4	TRBJ2-1
CASSSRGWAQYF	TGTGCCAGCAGCTCGCGAGGTTGGGCGCAGTATTTT	NA	12	few	TRBV5-4	TRBJ2-3
CASSKDSSYDQYF	TGTGCCAGCAGTAAAGACAGCTCCTACGATCAGTACTTC	NA	13	NA	TRBV7-6	TRBJ2-7
CASSLGQGAKNIQYF	TGTGCCAGCAGCTTAGGTCAGGGGGCCAAAAACATTCAGTACTTC	NA	15	NA	TRBV7-8	TRBJ2-4
CASRPGQGTYEQYF	TGCGCCAGCAGACCGGGACAGGGGACGTACGAGCAGTACTTC	TRBD1	14	NA	TRBV10-2	TRBJ2-7
CSAPPTGSGNTIYF	TGCAGTGCTCCACCGACAGGCTCTGGAAACACCATATATTTT	NA	14	NA	TRBV20-1	TRBJ1-3
CAWSDLSRTEAFF	TGTGCCTGGAGTGATTTATCGAGGACTGAAGCTTTCTTT	NA	13	NA	TRBV30	TRBJ1-1
CASSFWDSVHEQYF	TGTGCCAGCAGTTTTTGGGACAGTGTGCACGAGCAGTACTTC	TRBD1	14	NA	TRBV12-3/TRBV12-4	TRBJ2-7
CAISEPGGVLNTIYF	TGTGCCATCAGTGAGCCAGGAGGGGTATTGAACACCATATATTTT	NA	15	NA	TRBV10-3	TRBJ1-3
CASSLATGREETQYF	TGTGCCAGCAGCTTAGCGACCGGCAGGGAAGAGACCCAGTACTTC	NA	15	NA	TRBV7-6	TRBJ2-5
CASSPRLALIGGELFF	TGTGCCAGCAGCCCAAGACTAGCGCTCATTGGCGGGGAGCTGTTTTTT	TRBD2	16	many	TRBV7-2	TRBJ2-2
CASSLYFEQFF	TGTGCCAGCAGCTTGTACTTCGAGCAGTTCTTC	NA	11	NA	TRBV5-5	TRBJ2-1
CAISAGTGEKLFF	TGTGCCATCAGCGCGGGGACGGGAGAAAAACTGTTTTTT	NA	13	many	TRBV10-3	TRBJ1-4
CASSPGLAGVSNTGELFF	TGTGCCAGCAGCCCCGGACTAGCGGGGGTCTCGAACACCGGGGAGCTGTTTTTT	TRBD2	18	many	TRBV3-1	TRBJ2-2
CASSLTRTSGGPYDTGELFF	TGTGCCAGCAGTCTGACCCGGACTAGCGGGGGCCCCTATGACACCGGGGAGCTGTTTTTT	TRBD2	20	NA	TRBV7-9	TRBJ2-2
CASSAPGQAQHF	TGTGCCAGCAGCGCCCCCGGGCAGGCCCAGCATTTT	NA	12	few	TRBV28	TRBJ1-5
CASSIVAGRQPQHF	TGTGCCAGTAGTATAGTGGCAGGGCGACAGCCCCAGCATTTT	NA	14	NA	TRBV19	TRBJ1-5
CASSYSPRVRGYTF	TGTGCCAGCAGTTACAGTCCCAGGGTGAGGGGCTACACCTTC	NA	14	NA	TRBV6-5	TRBJ1-2